This T cell receptor beta chain stems from a study of blood T cell repertoires in COVID-19 (dated by TCRdb to about 2020). Describing the broader study: The collaborator samples originated in the United States, Italy and Spain and spanned the acute and convalescent phases of COVID-19. The prospective study material was composed of cDNA or gDNA derived from T cells, B-cell-depleted T cells, or PBMCs. Deeply sampled blood TCRbeta repertoires from subjects exposed to, actively infected with, or recovered from COVID-19 were included in the dataset. The repertoires were released in a freely available public database meant as a resource for research on the immune response to SARS-CoV-2. The samples were drawn from two sources: the first 160 participants of the ongoing ImmuneRACE study, and 950 to 1,500 subjects contributed by 6 global collaborators. The sample metadata nearly always contained a de-identified subject ID, COVID-19 status, age in years and sex. Where available, HLA class I and class II types were taken from metadata supplied by the sample provider and were not determined by assay-based typing.

TCRbeta CDR3 regions were amplified from genomic DNA by means of the immunoSEQ Assay, a bias-controlled multiplex PCR. As for the original processing: The number of nucleated cells in each sample was estimated from the amplification of reference gene primers within the assay. To quantify the absolute abundance of each unique TCRbeta CDR3 rearrangement, sequence reads were collapsed and filtered. For each sample, productive Simpson clonality was calculated by taking the square root of Simpson's diversity index across productive rearrangements. As stored in TCRdb, this immuneACCESS dataset retains in-frame rearrangements with V and J assigned. A fraction of the clones does not appear; measured against another copy, unresolved V genes explain less than half of the discrepancy, and the remainder lacks a known reason. V and J calls and clone size are as listed in that table; D and trimming were resolved from the DNA. Within this sample are 190,000 or so clones, with about nine tenths of them counted one time only. The top ten clones comprise 10% of the sample.

The CDR3 runs 15 amino acids, cysteine and phenylalanine included. The CDR3 DNA has 45 bases and is translated from base 1. V and J lose 1 base and 7 bases, and a span of 14 bases separates them. Sequences SGHVS (CDR1) and FNYEAQ (CDR2) are obtained from the germline V gene. Enrolling through a virtual design, the prospective study's participants ranged in age from roughly 18 to 89 years and lived across roughly 23 United States geographic areas. In the prospective study, cohorts were assigned on the basis of participant-reported clinical history obtained from a screening survey and a study questionnaire. Each participant in the prospective study had whole blood, serum and a nasopharyngeal or oropharyngeal swab collected by mobile phlebotomists. Participants in the prospective study had the option to provide additional blood draws and questionnaires over an approximately two-month period. Prospective study blood samples were shipped either frozen or at room temperature before DNA extraction.

Notes on this clone: Its antigen is still unknown. Base quality data are lacking; no much larger clone is found one base away.

Results and caveats for the whole study, not just this receptor: The quantity of clinical and demographic metadata differed by source and by participant and was supplied without curation.

The sequenced sample was PBMCs or T cells enriched from blood (not recorded which). Recombination connected TRBV7-6 to TRBJ1-5, with no D gene named confidently. The TCR was taken from a man aged 18 to 30 with acute COVID-19. The DNA reads as follows: TGTGCCAGCAGCTTAGAACCGGACGAGGGACAGCCCCAGCATTTT. Translated, this gives CASSLEPDEGQPQHF.